This TCR beta chain was recorded in a study of human T cells and chemical hapten exposure. TCRdb independently ran MiXCR on the RACE reads; one entry per CDR3 protein. The data show around 120,000 distinct CDR3 sequences, approximately 13% seen once. The CDR3 sequence is 17 residues long. Per germline, CDR1 SGHTA and CDR2 FQGNSA. With 5 bases clipped from V and 1 base from J, the junction kept 9 bases outside the gene matches. As for time point: patch test 1, 2 weeks after DPC sensitization. The treatment denotes: therapeutic diphenylcyclopropenone sensitization with weekly scalp DPC. This clonotype was seen many times.

The chain is built from TRBV7-2 and TRBJ1-2; 11 bases line up with TRBD1. The receptor was isolated from a young man with alopecia areata. Some clones in this sample may be carry-over from other donors' samples. The starting material was whole blood, obtained in connection with sensitization to the hapten diphenylcyclopropenone (DPC). The CDR3 region has the DNA TGTGCCAGCAGCAGGACAGGGGGCCCGAGGAGTAACTATGGCTACACCTTC. Translation gives CASSRTGGPRSNYGYTF.